The clone carrying this T cell receptor beta chain has just a few counts. This CDR3 is built from 16 residues. V lost 1 base and J lost 1; bases outside the gene matches: 5. From germline, CDR1 is SGHVS and CDR2 FNYEAQ. The data stem from a study of blood T cell repertoires in COVID-19. Authors' methods: Nucleated cell counts were estimated from reference gene primer amplification. The table came from immunoSEQ multiplex PCR; TCRdb's copy has only in-frame clones and leaves some out. The DNA was the basis for D and trimming; V, J and clone size are from that table. Among under 100,000 clones, roughly 88% were seen once, and the ten largest hold approximately 3%.

The chain combines TRBV7-6 with TRBJ2-7; 9 bases are a match to TRBD1. The sample consisted of peripheral blood. This TCR was recovered from an elderly woman with COVID-19, enrolled during active disease. The CDR3 loop reads CASSLGGGTGSYEQYF. CDR3 nucleotides: TGTGCCAGCAGCTTAGGAGGGGGGACAGGGTCCTACGAGCAGTACTTC.